This TCR beta chain was profiled in a study of OX40 agonist ivuxolimab in advanced cancers. Whole-study context: Patients were dosed intravenously with ivuxolimab at 0.01 to 10 mg/kg every 2 weeks. Those treated in dose escalation had hepatocellular carcinoma, melanoma, renal cell cancer or head and neck cancer. Study-wide results and limits: Near-lowest levels of clonal expansion characterized partial responders at 0.1-3.0 mg/kg.

Trimming took 7 bases from V and 3 from J; bases not matched to a gene: 1. Looked up from germline, CDR1 is MNHEY and CDR2 is SVGAGI. The CDR3 loop spans 13 amino acids. As concerns this clone: The antigen is undetermined.

With autoimmune disease history or systemic immunosuppression, patients were excluded. Here immunoSEQ multiplex PCR was the method, and the copy in TCRdb shows in-frame clones only, minus some. The table has roughly 120,000 clones, just under 95% seen once. The specimen was CD4+ or CD8+ T cells sorted from blood, collected in a trial of the OX40 agonist ivuxolimab. The rearrangement uses TRBV6-5 and TRBJ2-5, with 11 bases fitting TRBD2. The sequence was obtained from an adult with an advanced solid tumor such as melanoma, head and neck, liver or kidney cancer. CDR3 nucleotides: TGTGCCAGCAAGGGACTAGCGGAAGAGACCCAGTACTTC. This sequence encodes CASKGLAEETQYF.